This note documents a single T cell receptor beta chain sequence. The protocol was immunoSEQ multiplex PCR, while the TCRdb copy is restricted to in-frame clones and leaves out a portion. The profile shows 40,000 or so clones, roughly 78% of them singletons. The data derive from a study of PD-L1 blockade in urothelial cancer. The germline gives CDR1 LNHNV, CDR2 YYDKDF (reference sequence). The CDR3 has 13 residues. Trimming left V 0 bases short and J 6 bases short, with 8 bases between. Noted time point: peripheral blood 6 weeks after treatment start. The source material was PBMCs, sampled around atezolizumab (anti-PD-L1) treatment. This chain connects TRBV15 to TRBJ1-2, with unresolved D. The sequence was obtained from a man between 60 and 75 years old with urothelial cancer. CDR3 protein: CATSRDEENGYTF. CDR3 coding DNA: TGTGCCACCAGCAGAGATGAGGAAAATGGCTACACCTTC.